A single sample is the source of the 10 T cell receptor beta chains below, sequenced in a study of graft-versus-host responses after intestinal transplantation. These receptors' antigens are unknown. Sequencing used immunoSEQ multiplex PCR; TCRdb keeps in-frame clones, though not all of them. The table has around 84,000 clones, around 83% seen once. Sequences were derived from unstimulated CD8+ T cells sorted from spleen or lymph node cells, sampled before intestinal transplant. All receptors derive from a human donor who received an intestinal transplant.

V and J are TRBV6-5 and TRBJ1-5; no clear D. The CDR3 totals 15 residues. Germline CDR1 reads MNHEY; CDR2 reads SVGAGI. The V and J ends lost 0 bases and 5 bases respectively, with 11 bases between them. The CDR3 nucleotides are TGTGCCAGCAGTTACTCGACGGGAATGGATCAGCCCCAGCATTTT. Its protein is CASSYSTGMDQPQHF.

The chain links TRBV11-2 to TRBJ2-5; D is undetermined. V was shortened by 4 bases and J by 0 bases, with 3 bases between the two germline ends. Per germline, CDR1 SGHAT and CDR2 FQNNGV. This CDR3 has 12 amino acids. The CDR3: CASSSYQETQYF. The CDR3 DNA sequence: TGTGCCAGCAGCTCGTACCAAGAGACCCAGTACTTC.

This rearrangement joins TRBV11-2 to TRBJ2-1; 16 nucleotides match TRBD2. The CDR3 extends over 19 amino acids. Trimming took 2 bases from V and 7 from J; bases not matched to a gene: 11. Germline-derived CDR1 and CDR2 are SGHAT and FQNNGV. The CDR3 region is CASSLFPGLAGGAGNEQFF. The CDR3 DNA reads TGTGCCAGCAGCTTATTTCCGGGACTAGCGGGGGGGGCCGGGAATGAGCAGTTCTTC.

The chain has TRBV27 and TRBJ1-3; 7 positions match TRBD1. CDR3 length: 17 amino acids. Per the germline V gene, CDR1 is MNHEY and CDR2 is SMNVEV (reference sequence). Trimming cost V 0 bases and J 4 bases; bases outside gene matches: 9. In DNA form, the CDR3 reads TGTGCCAGCAGTTTATCGGGGACAGTTACGTCCGGAAACACCATATATTTT. Encoded protein: CASSLSGTVTSGNTIYF.

Only a few counts were recorded for this clone. The rearrangement joins TRBV10-2 to TRBJ2-7; perhaps D is TRBD1 or TRBD2 (5 bases each). V lost 6 bases and J 0 bases, leaving 6 bases between the germline ends. The CDR3 extends over 12 amino acids. Germline V lookup: CDR1 WSHSY, CDR2 SAAADI. DNA for the CDR3: TGCGCCAGCAGCGGGACCTCCTACGAGCAGTACTTC. Amino acids: CASSGTSYEQYF.

The DNA of the CDR3 is TGTGCCAGCAGTGACCTCAACTCCTACGAGCAGTACTTC. As protein: CASSDLNSYEQYF. The chain employs TRBV25-1 and TRBJ2-7; D unclear. Trimming removed 3 bases from V and 0 bases from J, with 6 bases in between. Germline V lookup: CDR1 MGHDK, CDR2 SYGVNS. The CDR3 spans 13 residues.

This clone was found once. Mismatch with germline at one junction end may stem from a read error. This sequence joins TRBV18 and TRBJ2-1; D not certain. In germline, CDR1 is KGHSH, CDR2 LQKENI. The CDR3 runs 11 residues. This CDR3 reads CASSPLNEQFF. CDR3 nucleotide sequence: TGTGCCAGCTCCCCACTGAATGAGCAGTTCTTC.

The V and J genes are TRBV5-6 and TRBJ2-3; the D call may be TRBD1 or TRBD2 (5 bases each). Germline V CDR1 and CDR2: SGHDT, YYEEEE. V lost 0 bases and J 7 bases, leaving 15 bases between the germline ends. This CDR3 spans 15 amino acids. In nucleotides, the CDR3 is TGTGCCAGCAGCTTGGACGGGGCCGCCTTTTATACGCAGTATTTT. It translates to CASSLDGAAFYTQYF.

This rearrangement joins TRBV19 to TRBJ1-6; tentatively, D is TRBD1 (5 bases). The V gene's germline CDR1 is LNHDA and CDR2 SQIVND (reference sequence). V lost 6 bases and J 0 bases, leaving 21 bases between the germline ends. CDR3 size: 19 residues. The chain's CDR3 is CASRTAGTYLSSYNSPLHF. CDR3 DNA: TGTGCCAGTAGGACGGCCGGGACCTACCTAAGCTCCTATAATTCACCCCTCCACTTT.

The chain couples TRBV4-1 to TRBJ2-5; 7 bases fit TRBD1. The germline V gene encodes CDR1 MGHRA and CDR2 YSYEKL. CDR3 size: 15 residues. J was trimmed by 1 base and V by 2 bases; bases with no gene match: 4. CDR3 sequence: CASSQKGALQETQYF. The CDR3 DNA reads as TGCGCCAGCAGCCAAAAGGGGGCCCTCCAAGAGACCCAGTACTTC.